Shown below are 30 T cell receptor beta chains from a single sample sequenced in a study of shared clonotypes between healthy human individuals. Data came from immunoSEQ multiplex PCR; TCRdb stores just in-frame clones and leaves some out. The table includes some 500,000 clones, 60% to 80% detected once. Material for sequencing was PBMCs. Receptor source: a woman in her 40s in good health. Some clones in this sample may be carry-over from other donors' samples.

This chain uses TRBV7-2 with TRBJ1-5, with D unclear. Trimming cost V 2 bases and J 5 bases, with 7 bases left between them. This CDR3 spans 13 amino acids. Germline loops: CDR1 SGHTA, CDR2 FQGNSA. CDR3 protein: CASSLNGDQPQHF. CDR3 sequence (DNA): TGTGCCAGCAGCTTAAACGGGGATCAGCCCCAGCATTTT.

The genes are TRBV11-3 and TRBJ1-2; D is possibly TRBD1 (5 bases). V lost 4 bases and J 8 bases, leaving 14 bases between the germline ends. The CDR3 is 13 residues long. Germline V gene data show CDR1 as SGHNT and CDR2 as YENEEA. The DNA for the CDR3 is TGTGCCAGCAGCTATTCCCAGGGCAGGGGCTACACCTTC. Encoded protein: CASSYSQGRGYTF.

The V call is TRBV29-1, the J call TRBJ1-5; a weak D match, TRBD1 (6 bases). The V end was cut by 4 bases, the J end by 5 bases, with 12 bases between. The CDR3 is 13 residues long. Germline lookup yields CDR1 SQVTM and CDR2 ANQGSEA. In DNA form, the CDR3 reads TGCAGCGTTGCAGGGGATTTAGATCAGCCCCAGCATTTT. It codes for CSVAGDLDQPQHF.

The CDR3 coding sequence is TGTGCCAGCCCTTCGGCGGGAGGGATGACAGATACGCAGTATTTT. Protein product: CASPSAGGMTDTQYF. This chain connects TRBV18 to TRBJ2-3; TRBD2 matches 9 bases. Germline V lookup: CDR1 KGHSH, CDR2 LQKENI. The V and J ends lost 8 bases and 3 bases, in that order; junction bases with no gene match: 9. This CDR3 comprises 15 residues.

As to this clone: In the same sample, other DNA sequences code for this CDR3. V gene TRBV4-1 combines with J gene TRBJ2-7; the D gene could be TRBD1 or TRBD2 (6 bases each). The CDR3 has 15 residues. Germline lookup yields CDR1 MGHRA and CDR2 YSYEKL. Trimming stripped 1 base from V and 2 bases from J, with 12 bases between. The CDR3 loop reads CASSQVPGAPYEQYF. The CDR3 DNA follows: TGCGCCAGCAGCCAAGTGCCGGGGGCACCCTACGAGCAGTACTTC.

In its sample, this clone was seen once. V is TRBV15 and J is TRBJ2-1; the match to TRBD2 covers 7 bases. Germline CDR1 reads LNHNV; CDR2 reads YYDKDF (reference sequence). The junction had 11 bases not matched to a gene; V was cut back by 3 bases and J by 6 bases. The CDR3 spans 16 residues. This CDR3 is CATSRVSAGPLNEQFF. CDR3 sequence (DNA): TGTGCCACCAGCAGGGTTTCAGCGGGACCACTCAATGAGCAGTTCTTC.

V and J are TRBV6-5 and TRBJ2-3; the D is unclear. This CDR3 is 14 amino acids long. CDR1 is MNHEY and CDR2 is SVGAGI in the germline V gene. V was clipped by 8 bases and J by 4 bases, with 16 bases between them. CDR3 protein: CASAVGWAADTQYF. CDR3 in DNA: TGTGCCAGCGCGGTCGGTTGGGCGGCAGATACGCAGTATTTT.

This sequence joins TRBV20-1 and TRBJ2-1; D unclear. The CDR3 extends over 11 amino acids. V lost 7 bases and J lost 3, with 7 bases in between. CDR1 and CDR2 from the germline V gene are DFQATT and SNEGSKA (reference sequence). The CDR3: CSGTHYNEQFF. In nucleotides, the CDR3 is TGCAGTGGGACCCACTACAATGAGCAGTTCTTC.

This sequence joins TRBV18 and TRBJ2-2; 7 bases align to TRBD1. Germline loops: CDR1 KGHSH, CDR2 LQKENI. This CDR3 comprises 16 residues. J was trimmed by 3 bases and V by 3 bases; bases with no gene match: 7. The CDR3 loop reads CASSPVTGDDTGELFF. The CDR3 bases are TGTGCCAGCTCACCGGTTACAGGGGACGACACCGGGGAGCTGTTTTTT.

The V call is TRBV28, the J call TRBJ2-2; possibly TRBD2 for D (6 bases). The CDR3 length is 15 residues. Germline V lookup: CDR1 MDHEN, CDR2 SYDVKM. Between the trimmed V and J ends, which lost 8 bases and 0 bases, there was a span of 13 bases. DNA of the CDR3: TGTGCCAGCGGCGGGGACGCCTCGAACACCGGGGAGCTGTTTTTT. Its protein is CASGGDASNTGELFF.

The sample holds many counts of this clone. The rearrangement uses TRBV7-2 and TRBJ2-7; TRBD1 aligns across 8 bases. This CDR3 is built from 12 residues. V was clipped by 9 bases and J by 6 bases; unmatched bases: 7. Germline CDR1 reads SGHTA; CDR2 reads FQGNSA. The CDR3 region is CASNRGAREQYF. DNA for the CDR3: TGTGCCAGTAACAGGGGGGCCCGCGAGCAGTACTTC.

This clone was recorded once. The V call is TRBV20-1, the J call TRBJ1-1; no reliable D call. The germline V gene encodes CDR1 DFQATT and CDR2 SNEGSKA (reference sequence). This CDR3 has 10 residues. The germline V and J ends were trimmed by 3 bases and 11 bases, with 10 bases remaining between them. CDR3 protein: CSASGITAFF. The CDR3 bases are TGCAGTGCTAGCGGTATAACGGCTTTCTTT.

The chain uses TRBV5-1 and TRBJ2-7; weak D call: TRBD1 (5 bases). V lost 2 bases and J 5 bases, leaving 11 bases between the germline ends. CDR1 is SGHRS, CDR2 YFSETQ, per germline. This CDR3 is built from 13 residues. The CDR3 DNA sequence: TGCGCCAGCAGCTTTTCGCAGGGCAACGAGCAGTACTTC. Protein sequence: CASSFSQGNEQYF.

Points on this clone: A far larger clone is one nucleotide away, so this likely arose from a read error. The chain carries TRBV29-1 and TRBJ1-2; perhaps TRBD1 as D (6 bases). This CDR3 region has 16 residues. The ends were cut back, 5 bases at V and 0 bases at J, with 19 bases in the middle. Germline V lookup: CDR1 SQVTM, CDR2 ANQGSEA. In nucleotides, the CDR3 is TGCAGCGTTCGTGAAACAGGGAAAGGAACTAACTATGGCTACACCTTC. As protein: CSVRETGKGTNYGYTF. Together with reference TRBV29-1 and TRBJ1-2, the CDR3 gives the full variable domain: SAVISQKPSRDICQRGTSLTIQCQVDSQVTMMFWYRQQPGQSLTLIATANQGSEATYESGFVIDKFPISRPNLTFSTLTVSNMSPEDSSIYLCSVRETGKGTNYGYTFGSGTRLTVV.

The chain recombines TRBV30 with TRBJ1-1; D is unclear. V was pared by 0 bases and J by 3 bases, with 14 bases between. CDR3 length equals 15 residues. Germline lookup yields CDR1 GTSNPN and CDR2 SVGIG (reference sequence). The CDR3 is CAWSVRWAYDTEAFF. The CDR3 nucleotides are TGTGCCTGGAGTGTACGTTGGGCCTATGACACTGAAGCTTTCTTT. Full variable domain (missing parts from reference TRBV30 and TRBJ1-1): SQTIHQWPATLVQPVGSPLSLECTVEGTSNPNLYWYRQAAGRGLQLLFYSVGIGQISSEVPQNLSASRPQDRQFILSSKKLLLSDSGFYLCAWSVRWAYDTEAFFGQGTRLTVV.

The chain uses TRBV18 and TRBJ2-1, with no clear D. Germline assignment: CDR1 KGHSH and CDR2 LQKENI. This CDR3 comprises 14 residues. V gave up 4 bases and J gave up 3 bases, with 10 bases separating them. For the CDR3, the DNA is TGTGCCAGCTCACAAAGCACTGACTACAATGAGCAGTTCTTC. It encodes CASSQSTDYNEQFF.

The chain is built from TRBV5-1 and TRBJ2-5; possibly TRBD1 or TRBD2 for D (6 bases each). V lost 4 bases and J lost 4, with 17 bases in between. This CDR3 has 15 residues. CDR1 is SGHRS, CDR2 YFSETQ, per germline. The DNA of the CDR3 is TGCGCCAGCAGCGGCCAAGGGGGGATTGGAGAGACCCAGTACTTC. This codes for CASSGQGGIGETQYF.

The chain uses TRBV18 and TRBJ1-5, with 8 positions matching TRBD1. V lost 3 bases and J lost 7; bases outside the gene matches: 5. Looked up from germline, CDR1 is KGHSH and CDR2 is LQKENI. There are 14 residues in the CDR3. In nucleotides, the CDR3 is TGTGCCAGCTCACCGACGACAGGGGAACAGCCCCAGCATTTT. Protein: CASSPTTGEQPQHF.

The chain's CDR3 is CATTSTGDQPQHF. As DNA, the CDR3 is TGTGCCACCACATCCACGGGGGATCAGCCCCAGCATTTT. The chain recombines TRBV15 with TRBJ1-5, with D possibly being TRBD1 (5 bases). Germline V gene data show CDR1 as LNHNV and CDR2 as YYDKDF (reference sequence). The V and J ends lost 7 bases and 5 bases respectively, with 12 bases between them. The CDR3 runs 13 residues.

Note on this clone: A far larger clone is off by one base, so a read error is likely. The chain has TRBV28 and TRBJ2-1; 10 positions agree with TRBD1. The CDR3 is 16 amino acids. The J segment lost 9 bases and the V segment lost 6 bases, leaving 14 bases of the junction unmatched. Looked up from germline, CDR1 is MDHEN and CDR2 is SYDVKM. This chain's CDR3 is CASRRTGGYPSAEQFF. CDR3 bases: TGTGCCAGCAGGCGGACAGGGGGTTATCCGTCGGCTGAGCAGTTCTTC.

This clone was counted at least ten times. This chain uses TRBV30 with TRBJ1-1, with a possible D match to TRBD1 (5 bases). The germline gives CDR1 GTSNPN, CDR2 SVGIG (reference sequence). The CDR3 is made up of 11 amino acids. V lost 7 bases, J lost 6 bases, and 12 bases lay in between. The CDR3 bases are TGTGCCTCCGAACAGGCCGCTGAAGCTTTCTTT. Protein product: CASEQAAEAFF.

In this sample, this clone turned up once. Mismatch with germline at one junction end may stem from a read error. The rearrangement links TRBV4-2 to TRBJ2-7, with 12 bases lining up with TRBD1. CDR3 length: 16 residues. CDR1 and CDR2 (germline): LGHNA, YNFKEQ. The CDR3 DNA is TGTGCCAGCAGTCAAGTGGGACAGGGGGCCCACTACGAGCAGTACTTC. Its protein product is CASSQVGQGAHYEQYF.

The CDR3 bases are TGTGCCACCAGCAGAGAAGTTAACTATGGCTACACCTTC. Amino acid sequence: CATSREVNYGYTF. This rearrangement joins TRBV15 to TRBJ1-2; no definite D call. V was pared by 0 bases and J by 1 base, with 3 bases between. The CDR3 runs to 13 residues. CDR1 LNHNV and CDR2 YYDKDF come from the germline V gene (reference sequence).

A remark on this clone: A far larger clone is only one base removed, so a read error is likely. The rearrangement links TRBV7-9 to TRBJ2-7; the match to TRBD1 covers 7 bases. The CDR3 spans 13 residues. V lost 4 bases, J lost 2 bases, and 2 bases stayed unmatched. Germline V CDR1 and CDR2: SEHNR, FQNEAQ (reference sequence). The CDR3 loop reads CASSSGQPYEQYF. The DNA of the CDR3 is TGTGCCAGCAGCTCGGGACAGCCCTACGAGCAGTACTTC.

The CDR3 reads CARGTEDNNEQFF. The DNA for the CDR3 is TGCGCCAGGGGGACTGAGGACAACAATGAGCAGTTCTTC. The chain carries TRBV4-3 and TRBJ2-1; tentative D call: TRBD2 (6 bases). This CDR3 has 13 residues. Per germline, CDR1 LGHNA and CDR2 YSLEER. V was clipped by 9 bases and J by 5 bases, with 14 bases between them.

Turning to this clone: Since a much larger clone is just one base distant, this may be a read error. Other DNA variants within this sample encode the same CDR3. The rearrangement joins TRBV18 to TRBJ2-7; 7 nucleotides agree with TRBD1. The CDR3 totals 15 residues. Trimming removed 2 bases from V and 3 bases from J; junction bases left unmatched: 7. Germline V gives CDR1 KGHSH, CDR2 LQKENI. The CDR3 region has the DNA TGTGCCAGCTCACCATCCCGGGACAGAGTCTACGAGCAGTACTTC. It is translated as CASSPSRDRVYEQYF. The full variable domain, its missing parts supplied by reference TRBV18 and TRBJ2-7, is NAGVMQNPRHLVRRRGQEARLRCSPMKGHSHVYWYRQLPEEGLKFMVYLQKENIIDESGMPKERFSAEFPKEGPSILRIQQVVRGDSAAYFCASSPSRDRVYEQYFGPGTRLTVT.

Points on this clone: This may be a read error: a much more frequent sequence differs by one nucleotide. The CDR3 region has the DNA TGTGCCAGCAGCTTGGACGGAGCCAAAAACACTCAGTACTTC. Residues: CASSLDGAKNTQYF. The rearrangement joins TRBV5-8 to TRBJ2-4; no definite D call. The CDR3 is 14 amino acids. CDR1 is SGHTS and CDR2 is YDEGEE in the germline V gene.

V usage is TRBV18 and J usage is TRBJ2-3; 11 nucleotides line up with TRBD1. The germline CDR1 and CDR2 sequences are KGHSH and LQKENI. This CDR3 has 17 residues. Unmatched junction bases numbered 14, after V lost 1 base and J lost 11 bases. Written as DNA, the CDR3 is TGTGCCAGCTCACCACACCCTCCGGGACAGGGGGGGATATGGCAGTATTTT. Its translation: CASSPHPPGQGGIWQYF.

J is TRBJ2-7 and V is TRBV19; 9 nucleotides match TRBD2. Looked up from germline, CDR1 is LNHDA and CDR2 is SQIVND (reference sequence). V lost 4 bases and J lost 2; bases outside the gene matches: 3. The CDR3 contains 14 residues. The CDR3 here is CASSRASGTYEQYF. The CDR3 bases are TGTGCCAGTAGTAGGGCTAGCGGGACCTACGAGCAGTACTTC.

CDR3 DNA: TGTGCCAGCTCACGAGGGACTACCCTGGCCAATGAGCAGTTCTTC. Its protein product is CASSRGTTLANEQFF. The chain joins TRBV18 to TRBJ2-1, with 7 bases matching TRBD2. J lost 6 bases, V lost 4 bases, and 9 bases had no gene match. The CDR3 extends over 15 amino acids. Per the germline V gene, CDR1 is KGHSH and CDR2 is LQKENI.